This TCR beta chain is drawn from a study of beta chain features in type 1 diabetes (dated by TCRdb to the late 2010s). Describing the broader study: Mean age, gender distribution, total cell number and subset yield did not differ between patients and healthy donors. A total of some 110 million sorted cells were examined across all samples, and the number of cells per subset was strongly correlated with RNA yield. In the study, TCRB repertoires of sorted circulating CD4+ T cell subsets from recently diagnosed type 1 diabetes patients were compared with those of matched healthy donors. Regulatory and stem cell-like memory subsets were obtained from only 8 patients and roughly eight healthy donors, while naive and central memory subsets were obtained from all 28 donors. General conclusions and limits of the study: At VDJ recombination sites, type 1 diabetes patients had fewer insertions and more deleted nucleotides, which implies abnormalities in thymic rearrangement. In all four CD4+ subsets, TCRB CDR3 length was moderately but significantly shorter in type 1 diabetes patients. Naive, central memory and regulatory TCRB repertoires appeared to be more alike among patients than among healthy donors. Shorter templates might be favored by PCR, yet because patient and control samples were amplified and corrected together, any such skew would affect both groups equally. Because small numbers of individuals were included in the HLA sub-analyses, any influence of HLA type on TCRB rearrangement was left unresolved. Because cDNA was sequenced instead of genomic DNA, highly expressing activated cells could be over-represented, though the groups showed no difference in activation or CD3 levels.

Via the germline V gene, CDR1 is SGDLS and CDR2 YYNGEE. V is clipped by 0 bases and J by 4 bases, and the sequence between their germline boundaries is 13 bases long. Reading from cysteine to phenylalanine, the CDR3 counts 15 amino acids. The DNA shown is the 45-base CDR3, in frame from base 1. All of the isolated RNA was reverse transcribed with the High Capacity cDNA Reverse Transcription Kit, so expressed TCRB transcripts were sequenced. Deep immunoSEQ sequencing was performed on naive, central memory and regulatory T cell samples, with an average of roughly 3.5 million total reads per sample. After sorted cells were lysed in RLT buffer, RNA was extracted with DNase-treated RNeasy Micro or Mini kits, with the choice depending on cell number. Each cell subset was processed separately to prevent cross-contamination, with patient and healthy donor samples processed together. The immunoSEQ multiplex PCR was used to amplify TCRB sequences from cDNA, yielding 87-bp fragments that span the CDR3 region. Sequencing of the amplicons was done on the Illumina HiSeq platform. On the authors' methods: Synthetic template baselines were used to correct PCR bias computationally, reads within Hamming distance 2 were collapsed together, and singletons that could not be merged were discarded. Reads were aligned against IMGT to assign V, D and J genes, CDR3 length and insertions or deletions at six rearrangement sites. Within each subset, clonotype counts were normalized to sorted cell number, and only after that were true diversity and Gini coefficients computed with the tcR R package. The overlap coefficient, calculated on TCRB nucleotide sequences, was used to measure repertoire sharing. The source is immuneACCESS, and TCRdb retained only in-frame sequences with V and J called. Part of the clones is not carried over; for the studies checked, unresolved V genes explain less than half of this, and the remainder is unexplained. That table furnishes V, J and clone size, whereas the DNA furnished D and trimming. For this sample the table gives approximately 120,000 clones, of which around a sixth were detected only once. 2.6% of the sample rests with the top ten.

A single peripheral blood draw of around 120 mL on average was collected from each donor into heparinised tubes. A BD FACSAria II and a panel including CD45RO, CCR7, CD25, CD127, CD95 and CD27 were used to sort naive, central memory, regulatory and stem cell-like memory CD4+ T cells. Every sorted population had a purity above 98%. PBMCs were isolated right away by Lymphoprep density gradient centrifugation and were stained directly, without culture. So that batch effects would be minimized, each experiment stained and sorted samples in pairs, pairing one healthy donor with one patient. This clone was detected ten times or more. Its cognate antigen has yet to be identified. The record has no base qualities; no much larger clone is one base away.

The receptor was isolated from a young man with type 1 diabetes. The sequenced material came from central memory CD4+ T cells from blood. In this chain, TRBV9 is recombined with TRBJ2-5; the D gene assignment is perhaps TRBD1 or TRBD2, with each matching 5 bases. The CDR3 here reads CASSVGGAPGETQYF. The sequence in DNA is TGTGCCAGCAGCGTAGGAGGGGCTCCGGGAGAGACCCAGTACTTC.